Each of the 21 T cell receptor beta chains below was sequenced from the same sample in a study of blood T cell repertoires in COVID-19. TCRdb keeps only in-frame clones here, not all; method: immunoSEQ multiplex PCR. The sample yields about 71,000 clones, 86% seen once. The sample comprised peripheral blood. These receptors originate from a man aged 45-60 years with active COVID-19.

The chain links TRBV5-8 to TRBJ2-5; TRBD2 aligns across 9 bases. Germline V CDR1 and CDR2: SGHTS, YDEGEE. The junction had 13 bases not matched to a gene; V was cut back by 2 bases and J by 5 bases. The CDR3 has 17 residues. The CDR3: CASSFAAGGPRGETQYF. As DNA, the CDR3 is TGTGCCAGCAGCTTTGCGGCGGGGGGGCCCCGCGGGGAGACCCAGTACTTC.

V usage is TRBV10-3 and J usage is TRBJ2-3; tentative D call: TRBD1 (5 bases). The CDR3 is 13 residues long. Trimming shortened V by 4 bases and J by 1 base, and 6 bases separated the two germline ends. The germline V gene encodes CDR1 ENHRY and CDR2 SYGVKD. CDR3 amino acids: CAISGGGTDTQYF. CDR3 nucleotides: TGTGCCATCAGTGGGGGCGGCACAGATACGCAGTATTTT.

The genes are TRBV7-8 and TRBJ1-5; the match to TRBD1 covers 8 bases. Losses at the gene ends were 1 base for V and 7 bases for J; bases not matched to a gene: 6. CDR3 size: 15 residues. Germline V gene sequence: CDR1 SGHVS, CDR2 FQNEAQ. This CDR3 reads CASSLDGTGVQPQHF. The CDR3 DNA follows: TGTGCCAGCAGCTTAGACGGGACAGGTGTCCAGCCCCAGCATTTT.

The gene calls are TRBV27 and TRBJ2-7, with D possibly TRBD1 on 6 matching bases. This CDR3 contains 14 residues. V lost 5 bases, J lost 4 bases, and 15 bases lay in between. Per germline, CDR1 MNHEY and CDR2 SMNVEV (reference sequence). The CDR3 sequence is CASSRTAKAYEQYV. The CDR3 DNA follows: TGTGCCAGCAGTAGGACAGCTAAGGCGTACGAGCAGTACGTC.

The chain carries TRBV6-2 or TRBV6-3 and TRBJ2-1; TRBD2 agrees at 9 bases. The trim removed 6 bases at V and 10 bases at J, leaving 13 bases unmatched. Germline values: CDR1 MNHEY, CDR2 SVGEGT. This CDR3 comprises 15 residues. The CDR3 region is CASSRPSGRSKEQFF. Here the CDR3 DNA reads TGTGCCAGCAGCCGGCCCAGCGGGAGGAGTAAAGAGCAGTTCTTC.

The chain has TRBV3-1 (or the pseudogene TRBV3-2) and TRBJ1-1; TRBD1 is a possible D gene (6 bases). This CDR3 spans 14 amino acids. V dropped 4 bases and J dropped 1 base, with 10 bases sitting between them. From germline, CDR1 is LGHDT and CDR2 YNNKEL (reference sequence). The CDR3, as DNA: TGTGCCAGCAGCCGCATGACAGGGAACACTGAAGCTTTCTTT. It codes for CASSRMTGNTEAFF.

This chain uses TRBV24-1 with TRBJ1-1; tentative D call: TRBD1 (6 bases). Germline V lookup: CDR1 KGHDR, CDR2 SFDVKD. The CDR3 has 14 residues. V was clipped by 4 bases and J by 2 bases, with 10 bases between them. The CDR3 nucleotides are TGTGCCACCAGTGACCTGGACAGAAACACTGAAGCTTTCTTT. It specifies CATSDLDRNTEAFF.

A word on this clone: A read error may produce the germline difference seen at one junction end. The chain is built from TRBV29-1 and TRBJ1-4; TRBD1 is a possible D gene (5 bases). This CDR3 spans 15 amino acids. CDR1 and CDR2 from the germline V gene are SQVTM and ANQGSEA. CDR3 sequence reads: CSVKETASTNEKLFF. The CDR3 coding sequence is TGCAGCGTTAAAGAGACAGCCTCAACTAATGAAAAACTGTTTTTT.

The chain couples TRBV7-9 to TRBJ2-2; 8 bases line up with TRBD1. The J segment lost 3 bases and the V segment lost 6 bases, leaving 6 bases of the junction unmatched. Germline CDR1 SEHNR, CDR2 FQNEAQ (reference sequence). The length of the CDR3 is 15 residues. CDR3 sequence: CASRFDRGDTGELFF. The CDR3 nucleotides read TGTGCCAGCAGATTTGACAGGGGTGACACCGGGGAGCTGTTTTTT.

The CDR3 loop is CASSMGYPIGTAANYGYTF. The CDR3 coding sequence is TGTGCCAGTAGTATGGGGTATCCTATCGGGACAGCTGCTAACTATGGCTACACCTTC. The J gene is TRBJ1-2, the V gene TRBV19, with 7 bases aligning to TRBD1. Unmatched junction bases numbered 16, after V lost 3 bases and J lost 0 bases. Germline V gives CDR1 LNHDA, CDR2 SQIVND (reference sequence). This CDR3 has 19 residues.

The chain carries TRBV14 and TRBJ2-1, with TRBD2 matching 9 bases. J lost 0 bases, V lost 3 bases, and 15 bases had no gene match. The CDR3 extends over 20 amino acids. Germline V gives CDR1 SGHDN, CDR2 FVKESK. The CDR3, as DNA: TGTGCCAGCAGCCATGAAGGGGGGCTAGCGGGATTCTTCTCCTACAATGAGCAGTTCTTC. Its translation: CASSHEGGLAGFFSYNEQFF.

The CDR3 here is CASSQSQVTGPIRSGNTIYF. CDR3 nucleotide sequence: TGTGCCAGCAGCCAATCCCAGGTGACAGGGCCTATTCGATCTGGAAACACCATATATTTT. V and J are TRBV3-1 (or the pseudogene TRBV3-2) and TRBJ1-3; 7 nucleotides align to TRBD1. The CDR3 sequence is 20 residues long. V shed 2 bases and J 1 base; nucleotides not matched to a gene: 17. Germline CDR1 reads LGHDT; CDR2 reads YNNKEL (reference sequence).

This clone has a single count. It may be a read error: a sequence one base away is much more abundant. CDR3 DNA: TGCGCCAGCACCCAACAACTGGGGGGGGGTGGAGCCGCGAACACCGGGGAGCTGTTTTTT. Translating gives CASTQQLGGGGAANTGELFF. The rearrangement joins TRBV4-1 to TRBJ2-2; 7 bases fit TRBD2. This CDR3 contains 20 residues. CDR1 and CDR2 from the germline V gene are MGHRA and YSYEKL.

This sequence joins TRBV6-2 or TRBV6-3 and TRBJ1-5; the D is unclear. Germline CDR1 MNHEY, CDR2 SVGEGT. V lost 5 bases and J 1 base, leaving 9 bases between the germline ends. The CDR3 runs 14 residues. The CDR3, as DNA: TGTGCCAGCAGTCCGGGAGGGAGCAATCAGCCCCAGCATTTT. Protein: CASSPGGSNQPQHF.

The chain couples TRBV27 to TRBJ2-2; D is unclear. Germline V gene lookup returns CDR1 MNHEY and CDR2 SMNVEV (reference sequence). The CDR3 length is 14 residues. Trimming removed 5 bases at V and 4 bases at J, with 11 bases between. Here the CDR3 DNA reads TGTGCCAGCAGTCCTACCCAAGTCACCGGGGAGCTGTTTTTT. Amino acids: CASSPTQVTGELFF.

This chain uses TRBV13 with TRBJ1-2, with 11 bases lining up with TRBD1. The V gene's germline CDR1 is PRHDT and CDR2 FYEKMQ (reference sequence). The CDR3 is 13 residues long. With V trimmed by 4 bases and J by 8 bases, 3 bases remained unmatched. CDR3 region: CASSWTGGIGYTF. The CDR3 DNA sequence: TGTGCCAGCAGCTGGACAGGGGGCATCGGCTACACCTTC.

The chain employs TRBV6-5 and TRBJ1-1; perhaps TRBD1 as D (5 bases). Trimming took off 3 bases at V and 8 bases at J, with 13 bases between the two ends. Germline CDR1 is MNHEY and CDR2 is SVGAGI. This CDR3 is built from 13 residues. CDR3 nucleotides: TGTGCCAGCAGTTATCGATCGGGGGGAGAAGCTTTCTTT. Translation: CASSYRSGGEAFF.

The chain couples TRBV5-1 to TRBJ1-3; perhaps TRBD1 as D (5 bases). Germline-derived CDR1 and CDR2 are SGHRS and YFSETQ. This CDR3 region has 15 residues. Trimming took off 1 base at V and 2 bases at J, with 10 bases between the two ends. For the CDR3, the DNA is TGCGCCAGCAGCTTGCAGGGCTTAGCTGGAAACACCATATATTTT. The encoded protein is CASSLQGLAGNTIYF.

This clone appeared a single time. The rearrangement uses TRBV10-3 and TRBJ1-6; 9 nucleotides match TRBD1. Germline values: CDR1 ENHRY, CDR2 SYGVKD. V was clipped by 4 bases and J by 8 bases; unmatched bases: 0. This CDR3 comprises 13 residues. CDR3 amino acids: CAISGQGDSPLHF. The DNA for the CDR3 is TGTGCCATCAGTGGACAGGGGGATTCACCCCTCCACTTT.

The chain recombines TRBV6-6 with TRBJ1-5; 7 nucleotides agree with TRBD1. The CDR3 runs to 13 residues. V shed 6 bases and J 4 bases; nucleotides not matched to a gene: 3. Germline CDR1 is MNHNY and CDR2 is SVGAGI (reference sequence). CDR3 amino acids: CASRQDRNQPQHF. The CDR3, as DNA: TGTGCCAGCAGACAGGACAGGAATCAGCCCCAGCATTTT.

The chain recombines TRBV28 with TRBJ1-1; D remains unclear. V was trimmed by 9 bases and J by 4 bases, leaving 18 bases between them. The CDR3 length is 14 residues. CDR1 is MDHEN, CDR2 SYDVKM, per germline. DNA for the CDR3: TGTGCCAGTTCGACGGTGGTCGGGAGCACTGAAGCTTTCTTT. Translated: CASSTVVGSTEAFF.